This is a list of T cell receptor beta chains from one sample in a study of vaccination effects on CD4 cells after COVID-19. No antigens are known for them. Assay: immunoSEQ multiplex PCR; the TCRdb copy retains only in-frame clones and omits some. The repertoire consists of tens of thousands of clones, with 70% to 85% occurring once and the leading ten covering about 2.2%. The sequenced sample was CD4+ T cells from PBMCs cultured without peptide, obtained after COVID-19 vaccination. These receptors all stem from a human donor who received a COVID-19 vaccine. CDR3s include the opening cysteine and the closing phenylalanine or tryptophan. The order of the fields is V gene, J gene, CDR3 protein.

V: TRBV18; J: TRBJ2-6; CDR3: CATSGQTGANVLTF
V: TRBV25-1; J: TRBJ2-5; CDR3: CASSFGGRPQYF
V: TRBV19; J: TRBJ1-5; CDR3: CASSLWDSSNQPQHF
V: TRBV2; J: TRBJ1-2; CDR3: CASSESYGYTF
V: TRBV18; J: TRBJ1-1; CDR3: CASSKDQGPEAFF
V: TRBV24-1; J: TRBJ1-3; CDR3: CATSVAGSDTIYF
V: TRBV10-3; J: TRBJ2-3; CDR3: CATRASGPDTQYF
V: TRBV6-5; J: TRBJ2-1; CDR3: CASSYSKGGSYNEQFF
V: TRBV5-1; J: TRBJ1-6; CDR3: CASSLQGISYNSPLHF
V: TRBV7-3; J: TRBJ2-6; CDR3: CASSLSRSGANVLTF
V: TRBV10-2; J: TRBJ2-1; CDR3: CASSDRRQFF
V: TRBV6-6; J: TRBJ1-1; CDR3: CASSSDRDTEAFF
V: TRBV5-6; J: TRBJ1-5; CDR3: CASSSRHRKYSNQPQHF
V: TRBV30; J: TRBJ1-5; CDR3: CAWSVKGARAQHF
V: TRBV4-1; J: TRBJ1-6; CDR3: CASSQNSPLHF
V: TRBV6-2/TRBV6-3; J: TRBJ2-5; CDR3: CASSRLLETQYF
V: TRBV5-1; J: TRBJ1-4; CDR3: CASSPGTGGPTNEKLFF
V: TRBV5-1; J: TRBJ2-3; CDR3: CASSPTRVDKTTQYF